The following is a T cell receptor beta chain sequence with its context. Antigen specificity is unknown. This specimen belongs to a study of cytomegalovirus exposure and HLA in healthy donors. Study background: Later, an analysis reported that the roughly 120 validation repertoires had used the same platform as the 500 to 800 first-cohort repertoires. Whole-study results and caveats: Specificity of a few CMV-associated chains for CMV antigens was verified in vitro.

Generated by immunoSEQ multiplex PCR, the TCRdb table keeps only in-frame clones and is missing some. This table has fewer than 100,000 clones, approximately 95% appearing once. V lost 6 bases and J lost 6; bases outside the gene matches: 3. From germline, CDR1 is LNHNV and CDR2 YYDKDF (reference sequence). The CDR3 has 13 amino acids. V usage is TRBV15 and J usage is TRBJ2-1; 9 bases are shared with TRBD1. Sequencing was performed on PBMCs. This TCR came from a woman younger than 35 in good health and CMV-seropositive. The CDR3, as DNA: TGTGCCACCAGGGACAGGGGATTCAATGAGCAGTTCTTC. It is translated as CATRDRGFNEQFF.